These T cell receptor beta chains were read from a single sample in a study of blood T cell repertoires in COVID-19. TCRdb's copy holds only in-frame clones and misses some; the assay was immunoSEQ multiplex PCR. Altogether about 310,000 clones are present, about 89% being singletons, with the ten largest covering around 9.5%. The sequenced sample consisted of PBMCs or T cells enriched from blood (not recorded which). The receptor source for this set is a woman aged 40 to 55 who had recovered from COVID-19. Each CDR3 is given with its conserved first and last residue. The D gene is left open where the match is weak. Clone size is stated in some rows and not others, as once, few, many or a class when expanded.

j_gene	abundance	v_gene	d_gene	CDR3aa	CDR3nt
TRBJ2-1	.	TRBV12-5	TRBD1	CASGSIPGTGGASYNEQFF	TGTGCTAGTGGTTCCATCCCCGGGACAGGGGGCGCTTCCTACAATGAGCAGTTCTTC
TRBJ1-2	.	TRBV4-3	.	CASSQDRGQGYGYTF	TGCGCCAGCAGCCAAGACAGGGGTCAGGGCTATGGCTACACCTTC
TRBJ2-7	.	TRBV18	TRBD1	CASSPGQVLYEQYF	TGTGCCAGCTCACCGGGACAGGTTCTCTACGAGCAGTACTTC
TRBJ1-1	.	TRBV12-5	TRBD1	CASGLVIWDRGFKSTEAFF	TGTGCTAGTGGTTTGGTAATCTGGGACAGGGGATTCAAAAGCACTGAAGCTTTCTTT
TRBJ1-1	.	TRBV5-6	.	CASSFWNRASEAFF	TGTGCCAGCAGCTTTTGGAACAGGGCCTCTGAAGCTTTCTTT
TRBJ2-5	.	TRBV29-1	.	CSVSGEGETQYF	TGCAGCGTCTCAGGGGAGGGAGAGACCCAGTACTTC
TRBJ1-1	.	TRBV30	.	CAGRTIPTEAFF	TGTGCCGGACGGACAATCCCCACTGAAGCTTTCTTT
TRBJ2-2	few	TRBV5-4	TRBD2	CASSNSYSGKNTGELFF	TGTGCCAGCAGTAACAGCTATAGCGGGAAGAACACCGGGGAGCTGTTTTTT
TRBJ2-7	.	TRBV19	.	CASSTSSDSYEQYF	TGTGCCAGTAGTACTAGCTCGGATTCCTACGAGCAGTACTTC
TRBJ1-2	.	TRBV27	TRBD1	CASSLAGTGNYGYTF	TGTGCCAGCAGTTTAGCCGGGACAGGAAACTATGGCTACACCTTC
TRBJ1-3	.	TRBV18	.	CASSPPSGTGNTIYF	TGTGCCAGCTCACCACCGTCAGGGACAGGAAACACCATATATTTT
TRBJ1-4	once	TRBV27	TRBD1	CASGDRVGEKLFF	TGTGCCAGCGGTGACAGGGTCGGTGAAAAACTGTTTTTT
TRBJ1-1	.	TRBV5-8	.	CASSARARGPEAFF	TGTGCCAGCAGCGCCCGGGCCAGGGGACCTGAAGCTTTCTTT
TRBJ2-5	.	TRBV5-1	TRBD1	CASSLGTARLQETQYF	TGCGCCAGCAGCCTAGGGACAGCCCGACTCCAAGAGACCCAGTACTTC
TRBJ1-1	few	TRBV12-3/TRBV12-4	TRBD1	CASSLGQGREAFF	TGTGCCAGCAGTCTGGGACAGGGAAGGGAAGCTTTCTTT
TRBJ2-1	.	TRBV12-3/TRBV12-4	.	CASRGLMGEQFF	TGTGCCAGCAGGGGCCTTATGGGTGAGCAGTTCTTC
TRBJ1-5	.	TRBV6-2/TRBV6-3	.	CASSSLDSYSNQPQHF	TGTGCCAGCAGTTCACTGGACAGTTATAGCAATCAGCCCCAGCATTTT
TRBJ2-3	.	TRBV12-1	.	CASSRAGGTDTQYF	TGTGCCAGCAGCCGCGCGGGGGGGACAGATACGCAGTATTTT
TRBJ1-1	.	TRBV13	TRBD1	CASSHDRDTEAFF	TGTGCCAGCAGCCACGACAGGGACACTGAAGCTTTCTTT
TRBJ2-7	.	TRBV5-6	.	CASSLFGQQGRYEQYF	TGTGCCAGCAGCTTGTTTGGGCAACAGGGAAGGTACGAGCAGTACTTC
TRBJ2-7	.	TRBV19	TRBD1	CASSRGQGRYEQYF	TGTGCCAGTAGCCGAGGACAGGGCAGGTACGAGCAGTACTTC
TRBJ1-5	.	TRBV3-1/TRBV3-2	.	CASSDPGDIQPQHF	TGTGCCAGCAGCGATCCAGGGGATATCCAGCCCCAGCATTTT
TRBJ2-1	.	TRBV28	TRBD2	CASSPSGSSYNEQFF	TGTGCCAGCAGTCCTAGCGGGAGCTCCTACAATGAGCAGTTCTTC
TRBJ2-1	.	TRBV10-3	TRBD1	CAMGTGTGVYNEQFF	TGTGCCATGGGGACCGGGACAGGGGTCTACAATGAGCAGTTCTTC
TRBJ1-6	.	TRBV9	TRBD1	CASSVSQGGGSPLHF	TGTGCCAGCAGCGTTTCACAGGGGGGAGGGTCACCCCTCCACTTT
TRBJ2-3	.	TRBV18	TRBD1	CASSPVKGASGTDTQYF	TGTGCCAGCTCTCCCGTGAAGGGGGCTTCGGGCACAGATACGCAGTATTTT
TRBJ1-2	once	TRBV29-1	.	CSVVKAAYGYTF	TGCAGCGTTGTTAAGGCGGCCTATGGCTACACCTTC
TRBJ1-5	.	TRBV5-6	.	CASSPGRNQPQHF	TGTGCCAGCAGCCCAGGGCGCAATCAGCCCCAGCATTTT
TRBJ2-1	.	TRBV7-6	TRBD2	CASSLRASGSPHNEQFF	TGTGCCAGCAGCCTAAGAGCTAGCGGGAGTCCCCACAATGAGCAGTTCTTC
TRBJ2-3	.	TRBV2	.	CASSEERGGSTDTQYF	TGTGCCAGCAGTGAAGAAAGGGGGGGTAGCACAGATACGCAGTATTTT
TRBJ2-7	.	TRBV12-3/TRBV12-4	.	CASRAGSYEQYF	TGTGCCAGCAGGGCAGGATCCTACGAGCAGTACTTC
TRBJ1-3	.	TRBV19	.	CASSKTVDRGNTIYF	TGTGCCAGTAGCAAGACAGTTGATCGAGGAAACACCATATATTTT
TRBJ2-1	.	TRBV9	.	CASSVGAGSYNEQFF	TGTGCCAGCAGCGTAGGCGCAGGTTCCTACAATGAGCAGTTCTTC
TRBJ2-7	.	TRBV9	TRBD2	CASSSGTPQVWEQYF	TGTGCCAGCAGCAGCGGGACTCCCCAAGTATGGGAGCAGTACTTC
TRBJ2-1	.	TRBV12-5	.	CASGSGQPDGEQFF	TGTGCTAGTGGTTCCGGACAGCCTGACGGGGAGCAGTTCTTC
TRBJ1-5	.	TRBV9	.	CASSPNSLNQPQHF	TGTGCCAGCAGCCCAAACAGCTTAAATCAGCCCCAGCATTTT
TRBJ1-4	.	TRBV25-1	.	CASSLPGVVGEKLFF	TGTGCCAGCAGCCTCCCAGGGGTCGTCGGTGAAAAACTGTTTTTT
TRBJ2-3	few	TRBV10-3	TRBD2	CAISDPGLAGDTQYF	TGTGCCATCAGTGATCCGGGACTAGCGGGAGATACGCAGTATTTT
TRBJ2-7	.	TRBV10-1	.	CASYGLCEQYF	TGCGCCAGCTACGGTCTATGCGAGCAGTACTTC
TRBJ2-1	.	TRBV5-4	TRBD2	CASSQTTGTSGRNEQFF	TGTGCCAGCAGCCAAACGACCGGGACTAGCGGGAGAAATGAGCAGTTCTTC
TRBJ2-1	.	TRBV7-2	TRBD2	CASSFFLGLAGVGEQFF	TGTGCCAGCAGCTTTTTCTTGGGACTAGCGGGAGTGGGAGAGCAGTTCTTC
TRBJ2-7	.	TRBV2	.	CASTIQFDPLYEQYF	TGTGCCAGCACGATTCAGTTCGATCCCTTGTACGAGCAGTACTTC
TRBJ2-1	.	TRBV7-7	.	CASSLTGSSYNEQFF	TGTGCTAGCAGCTTAACAGGGAGCTCCTACAATGAGCAGTTCTTC